The rows below give T cell receptor beta chains drawn from one sample of a study of cytomegalovirus exposure and HLA in healthy donors. Profiled with immunoSEQ multiplex PCR; TCRdb holds only in-frame clones, not every one. The data show 210,000 or so clones, with 75% to 80% seen just once and around 1.8% held by the top ten. Specimen: PBMCs. The receptor source for this set is a man aged 18-30 years in good health and CMV-seronegative. Each CDR3 is given with its conserved first and last residue. The D gene is left open where the match is weak. Not all rows give a size; the values are once, few, many and, for expanded clones, a class.

D,V,J,size,CDR3,DNA
.,TRBV28,TRBJ2-1,.,CASSLGALSGNNEQFF,TGTGCCAGCAGTCTTGGGGCGCTGTCCGGCAACAATGAGCAGTTCTTC
TRBD2,TRBV28,TRBJ2-3,.,CASSLVGLAVVDTQYF,TGTGCCAGCAGTTTGGTCGGACTAGCGGTGGTGGATACGCAGTATTTT
.,TRBV6-5,TRBJ2-7,.,CASSYGSPYEQYF,TGTGCCAGCAGTTACGGGAGTCCTTACGAGCAGTACTTC
TRBD1,TRBV19,TRBJ1-1,.,CASRNRDRDTEAFF,TGTGCCAGTAGAAACCGGGACAGGGACACTGAAGCTTTCTTT
.,TRBV7-8,TRBJ1-1,.,CASSLRRDTEAFF,TGTGCCAGCAGCTTACGACGGGACACTGAAGCTTTCTTT
TRBD2,TRBV12-5,TRBJ2-1,.,CASGFLLAGNEQFF,TGTGCTAGTGGTTTCCTCCTAGCGGGTAATGAGCAGTTCTTC
TRBD1,TRBV30,TRBJ2-5,few,CAWSRQGETQYF,TGTGCCTGGAGTAGACAGGGAGAGACCCAGTACTTC
TRBD2,TRBV28,TRBJ2-7,.,CASTPSLGGSGRGYEQYF,TGTGCCAGCACCCCCTCATTAGGGGGCAGCGGGAGGGGATACGAGCAGTACTTC
.,TRBV5-6,TRBJ2-3,.,CASSTGTASGDTQYF,TGTGCCAGCAGCACGGGGACAGCTAGCGGGGATACGCAGTATTTT
.,TRBV28,TRBJ2-7,.,CASSLASRSSYEQYF,TGTGCCAGCAGTTTAGCTTCGAGGAGCTCCTACGAGCAGTACTTC
TRBD1,TRBV7-9,TRBJ1-1,few,CASKLGQGNTEAFF,TGTGCCAGCAAGTTGGGACAGGGGAACACTGAAGCTTTCTTT
TRBD1,TRBV29-1,TRBJ2-1,.,CSVFWTGGLSEQFF,TGCAGCGTTTTCTGGACAGGGGGCCTTTCTGAGCAGTTCTTC
.,TRBV6-5,TRBJ1-4,few,CASSYSTGYGEKLFF,TGTGCCAGCAGTTACTCGACAGGTTATGGGGAAAAACTGTTTTTT
TRBD2,TRBV27,TRBJ2-1,few,CASSLGTSVYNEQFF,TGTGCCAGCAGTTTGGGGACTAGCGTCTACAATGAGCAGTTCTTC
.,TRBV29-1,TRBJ2-1,few,CSVETSWSGQFF,TGCAGCGTTGAGACTAGTTGGTCGGGGCAGTTCTTC
.,TRBV5-1,TRBJ2-2,.,CASSPDTGSTGELFF,TGCGCCAGCAGCCCAGACACAGGGTCCACCGGGGAGCTGTTTTTT
.,TRBV4-2,TRBJ2-3,.,CASGQDVPGDTQYF,TGTGCCAGCGGCCAAGATGTTCCGGGAGATACGCAGTATTTT
.,TRBV28,TRBJ1-5,.,CASSLGGGSGNQPQHF,TGTGCCAGCAGTTTAGGGGGGGGGAGCGGCAATCAGCCCCAGCATTTT
.,TRBV6-1,TRBJ1-1,.,CASRVAAEAFF,TGTGCCAGCCGGGTAGCCGCTGAAGCTTTCTTT
TRBD2,TRBV4-3,TRBJ2-5,.,CASSQDQRGSETQYF,TGCGCCAGCAGCCAAGATCAGCGGGGGTCGGAGACCCAGTACTTC
.,TRBV28,TRBJ1-1,once,CASTQHGGGTEAFF,TGTGCCAGCACCCAACATGGGGGAGGTACTGAAGCTTTCTTT
TRBD1,TRBV14,TRBJ2-5,.,CASSQDLSRDSETQYF,TGTGCCAGCAGCCAAGACCTAAGCCGGGACAGCGAGACCCAGTACTTC
.,TRBV7-9,TRBJ1-1,.,CSSSPRSREENTEAFF,TGTTCCAGCAGCCCTAGAAGCAGGGAAGAGAACACTGAAGCTTTCTTT
TRBD2,TRBV5-4,TRBJ2-3,.,CASTERGPSTDTQYF,TGTGCCAGCACCGAGCGGGGGCCTAGCACAGATACGCAGTATTTT
.,TRBV11-3,TRBJ2-7,.,CASSPYSPYFYEQYF,TGTGCCAGCAGTCCTTACTCCCCCTACTTCTACGAGCAGTACTTC
TRBD2,TRBV4-3,TRBJ2-1,few,CASSQGVAGIEVEQFF,TGCGCCAGCAGCCAAGGGGTAGCGGGAATTGAGGTTGAGCAGTTCTTC
.,TRBV9,TRBJ2-2,.,CASSVEGLAYDTGELFF,TGTGCCAGCAGCGTAGAGGGTCTAGCTTACGACACCGGGGAGCTGTTTTTT
TRBD2,TRBV5-1,TRBJ2-1,.,CASSLRTSGVNEQFF,TGCGCCAGCAGCTTAAGAACTAGCGGGGTCAATGAGCAGTTCTTC
.,TRBV9,TRBJ2-5,once,CASSIATGRETQYF,TGTGCCAGCAGCATAGCCACAGGGCGAGAGACCCAGTACTTC
.,TRBV19,TRBJ2-2,.,CASSISRPVVRAGELFF,TGTGCCAGTAGTATATCAAGACCTGTGGTCAGGGCCGGGGAGCTGTTTTTT
.,TRBV5-5,TRBJ2-1,.,CASSFESGSDEQFF,TGTGCCAGCAGCTTTGAGTCAGGGTCGGATGAGCAGTTCTTC
.,TRBV4-2,TRBJ2-3,.,CASRATSGTDTQYF,TGTGCCAGCAGAGCGACTAGTGGCACAGATACGCAGTATTTT
TRBD1,TRBV14,TRBJ1-6,.,CASSLGQGSLYNSPLHF,TGTGCCAGCAGCCTTGGACAGGGCTCCCTTTATAATTCACCCCTCCACTTT
.,TRBV15,TRBJ1-2,.,CATSRDNLYTF,TGTGCCACCAGCAGAGATAATCTCTACACCTTC
TRBD1,TRBV29-1,TRBJ1-4,.,CSVETGREKLFF,TGCAGCGTTGAGACAGGGCGGGAAAAACTGTTTTTT
TRBD2,TRBV7-6,TRBJ2-7,.,CASSSIRRDYSSYEQYF,TGTGCCAGCAGCTCGATACGCCGGGACTATAGCTCCTACGAGCAGTACTTC
TRBD1,TRBV23-1,TRBJ2-7,.,CASSHRLLGTGPYEQYF,TGCGCCAGCAGTCACCGTCTTCTAGGGACAGGGCCCTACGAGCAGTACTTC
TRBD1,TRBV28,TRBJ2-7,.,CASRTGTDDYEQYF,TGTGCCAGCAGGACCGGGACAGACGACTACGAGCAGTACTTC
.,TRBV6-1,TRBJ1-4,.,CASSEVTQGQKLFF,TGTGCCAGCAGTGAAGTAACCCAGGGTCAAAAACTGTTTTTT
TRBD1,TRBV15,TRBJ2-5,.,CATNMDRGLLETQYF,TGTGCCACCAATATGGACAGGGGGCTCTTAGAGACCCAGTACTTC
.,TRBV4-3,TRBJ2-1,.,CASSLTRDWNNEQFF,TGCGCCAGCAGCCTAACCCGGGACTGGAACAATGAGCAGTTCTTC
.,TRBV28,TRBJ2-7,.,CASRQTESYEQYF,TGTGCCAGCAGGCAGACGGAGTCCTACGAGCAGTACTTC
.,TRBV5-6,TRBJ1-4,.,CASSLARQLNEKLFF,TGTGCCAGCAGCTTGGCCCGACAGCTTAATGAAAAACTGTTTTTT
.,TRBV5-1,TRBJ2-7,.,CASSQESYEQYF,TGCGCCAGCAGCCAGGAAAGCTACGAGCAGTACTTC